The 5 T cell receptor beta chains listed next were all sequenced from one sample in a study of shared clonotypes between healthy human individuals. The table came from immunoSEQ multiplex PCR; TCRdb's copy has only in-frame clones and leaves some out. The table lists 2 million to 2.5 million clones, roughly 93% of them singletons, with 0.3% to 0.4% in the top ten. The sample comprised naive CD4+ T cells from PBMCs. Subset given: CD45RA+ positively selected. These TCRs come from a man aged 18 to 35 in good health. Some clones in this sample may be carry-over from other donors' samples.

This clone was recorded only once. This chain joins TRBV25-1 and TRBJ2-1, with 9 bases that match TRBD2. V shed 1 base, J shed 9 bases, and the junction held 10 bases outside the gene matches. The germline gives CDR1 MGHDK, CDR2 SYGVNS. This CDR3 has 16 amino acids. The CDR3 sequence: CASSESASGKVGEQFF. The CDR3 nucleotides read TGTGCCAGCAGTGAATCGGCTAGCGGGAAGGTAGGTGAGCAGTTCTTC.

This clone was observed once. This rearrangement joins TRBV27 to TRBJ1-2; no definite D call. Looked up from germline, CDR1 is MNHEY and CDR2 is SMNVEV (reference sequence). The ends were cut back, 4 bases at V and 4 bases at J, with 16 bases in the middle. The CDR3 extends over 15 amino acids. The CDR3 loop is CASSSLGLSFYGYTF. The DNA for the CDR3 is TGTGCCAGCAGTTCCCTGGGTCTCTCTTTCTATGGCTACACCTTC.

This chain connects TRBV10-1 to TRBJ2-2; 16 nucleotides match TRBD2. The CDR3 is made up of 14 amino acids. The J segment lost 13 bases and the V segment lost 2 bases, leaving 1 base of the junction unmatched. In germline, CDR1 is WNHNN, CDR2 SYGVQD (reference sequence). CDR3 amino acids: CASSEGTSGRVLFF. The CDR3 region has the DNA TGCGCCAGCAGTGAGGGGACTAGCGGGAGGGTGCTGTTTTTT.

The V gene is TRBV18, the J gene TRBJ2-2, with D possibly TRBD2 on 5 matching bases. The CDR3 has 16 residues. CDR1 and CDR2 (germline): KGHSH, LQKENI. V was trimmed by 6 bases and J by 1 base, leaving 15 bases between them. CDR3 loop: CASSFAEALNTGELFF. DNA for the CDR3: TGTGCCAGCTCCTTCGCGGAGGCCCTGAACACCGGGGAGCTGTTTTTT. Using reference TRBV18 and TRBJ2-2 for the parts outside the CDR3, the full variable domain is NAGVMQNPRHLVRRRGQEARLRCSPMKGHSHVYWYRQLPEEGLKFMVYLQKENIIDESGMPKERFSAEFPKEGPSILRIQQVVRGDSAAYFCASSFAEALNTGELFFGEGSRLTVL.

This clone was observed a single time. The gene calls are TRBV28 and TRBJ1-3; D gene unclear. Germline V gene data show CDR1 as MDHEN and CDR2 as SYDVKM. Trimming took off 5 bases at V and 5 bases at J, with 13 bases between the two ends. The CDR3 totals 14 residues. Written as DNA, the CDR3 is TGTGCCAGCAGTCCCCCCCCATCTAGAAACACCATATATTTT. Amino acids: CASSPPPSRNTIYF. The variable domain in full, completed from reference TRBV28 and TRBJ1-3, reads DVKVTQSSRYLVKRTGEKVFLECVQDMDHENMFWYRQDPGLGLRLIYFSYDVKMKEKGDIPEGYSVSREKKERFSLILESASTNQTSMYLCASSPPPSRNTIYFGEGSWLTVV.